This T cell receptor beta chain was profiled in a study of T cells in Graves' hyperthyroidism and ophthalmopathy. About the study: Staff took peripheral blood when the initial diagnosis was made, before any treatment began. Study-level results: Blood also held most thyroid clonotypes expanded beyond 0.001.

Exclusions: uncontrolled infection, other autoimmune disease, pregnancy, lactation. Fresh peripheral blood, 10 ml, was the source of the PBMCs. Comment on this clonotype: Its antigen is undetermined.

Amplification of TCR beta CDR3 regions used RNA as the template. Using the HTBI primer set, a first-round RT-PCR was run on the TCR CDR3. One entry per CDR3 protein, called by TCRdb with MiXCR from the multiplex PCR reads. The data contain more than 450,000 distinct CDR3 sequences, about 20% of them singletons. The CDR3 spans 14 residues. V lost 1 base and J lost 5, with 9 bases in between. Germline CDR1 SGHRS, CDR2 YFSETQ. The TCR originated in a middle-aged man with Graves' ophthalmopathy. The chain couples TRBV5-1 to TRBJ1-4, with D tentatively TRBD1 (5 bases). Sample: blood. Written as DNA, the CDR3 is TGCGCCAGCAGCTTGTCGGGGCAAAATGAAAAACTGTTTTTT. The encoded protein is CASSLSGQNEKLFF. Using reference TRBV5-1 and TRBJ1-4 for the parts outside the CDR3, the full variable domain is KAGVTQTPRYLIKTRGQQVTLSCSPISGHRSVSWYQQTPGQGLQFLFEYFSETQRNKGNFPGRFSGRQFSNSRSEMNVSTLELGDSALYLCASSLSGQNEKLFFGSGTQLSVL.